This T cell receptor beta chain comes out of a study of T cells after yellow fever vaccination. Germline lookup yields CDR1 LNHNV and CDR2 YYDKDF (reference sequence). Trimming took 8 bases from V and 1 from J; bases not matched to a gene: 7. The CDR3 consists of 15 residues. Only a few counts were recorded for this clonotype. The 5'RACE template-switching step produced TCR cDNA and added a universal primer site and UMIs. Via MiXCR, TCRdb re-called the 5' RACE reads, giving one row per CDR3 protein. The repertoire holds hundreds of thousands of distinct CDR3 sequences, 17% seen once, with about 18% in the top ten.

The sample consisted of PBMCs, taken less than 6 days after the first yellow fever vaccination. V gene TRBV15 combines with J gene TRBJ2-1, with 8 nucleotides matching TRBD2. The receptor's source is a man aged 18 to 35 who received the YFV17D yellow fever vaccine. This CDR3 reads CATQAGEDSYNEQFF. The CDR3 nucleotides read TGTGCCACCCAAGCGGGGGAGGATTCCTACAATGAGCAGTTCTTC.